The source of this T cell receptor beta chain is a study of T cells in Graves' hyperthyroidism and ophthalmopathy. Findings and limits, study-wide: Ophthalmopathy was identified by the model a median approximately 6.9 months ahead of onset.

There are 18 residues in the CDR3. Trimming took 5 bases from V and 0 from J; bases not matched to a gene: 9. Each patient was aged 18 to 65 and had newly diagnosed hyperthyroidism of under 2 months' duration. From RNA transcripts, TCR beta CDR3 regions were amplified. The TCR CDR3 was amplified in a first-round RT-PCR using the HTBI primer set. TCRdb passed the multiplex PCR reads through MiXCR, listing each CDR3 protein once. The sample lists 800,000 or so distinct CDR3 sequences, 35% to 45% occurring once. This clonotype was counted between two and nine times. Antigen specificity is unknown. The sample was blood. The TCR was taken from a man younger than 35 with Graves' hyperthyroidism. The chain couples TRBV12-3 or TRBV12-4 to TRBJ1-6; 8 bases fit TRBD1. CDR3 bases: TGTGCCAGCAGTCATGATCCCGGGACAGGCTCCTATAATTCACCCCTCCACTTT. It is translated as CASSHDPGTGSYNSPLHF.